What follows describes a single T cell receptor beta chain. As yet, its antigen is unknown. The germline gives CDR1 LGHDT, CDR2 YNNKEL (reference sequence). The CDR3 spans 16 residues. The V gene lost 1 base and the J gene lost 8 bases, with 15 bases spanning the gap. This record comes from a study of Ad26.COV2.S vaccination and SARS-CoV-2 variants. Whole-study context: Intramuscularly, Ad26.COV2.S was given either once or twice, 56 days apart. Points from the study as a whole: Vaccinees and placebo recipients showed similar non-spike TCR breadth.

As for treatment: approximately 18 received Ad26.COV2.S at low or high dose, single or two shots; several received placebo; per-sample allocation not given. Vaccine and placebo recipients were sampled on day 63 after the first injection. Using immunoSEQ multiplex PCR, the repertoire was profiled, and TCRdb retains in-frame clones only, with some absent. This table holds about 350,000 clones, about 89% found once. J is TRBJ1-6 and V is TRBV3-1 (or the pseudogene TRBV3-2), with D perhaps matching TRBD1 (5 bases). This receptor was obtained from a person between 18 and 65 years old who received the Ad26.COV2.S COVID-19 vaccine or a placebo. The specimen was peripheral blood, collected in a trial of Ad26.COV2.S vaccine versus placebo. CDR3 residues: CASSQASGGAHSPLHF. CDR3 nucleotide sequence: TGTGCCAGCAGCCAAGCAAGCGGCGGGGCACATTCACCCCTCCACTTT.